This TCR beta chain is from a study of early T cells in non-severe SARS-CoV-2 infection. Study information: Whole-blood bulk RNA, unsorted, was sequenced, and chains were unpaired.

The table lists this clonotype with many counts. CDR1 is LNHDA, CDR2 SQIVND, per germline (reference sequence). The CDR3 runs 16 residues. V dropped 3 bases and J dropped 2; count of bases not matched to a gene: 6. Separate cDNA molecules each had unique molecular identifiers attached to them. In TCRdb, the 5' RACE reads were re-called with MiXCR into one record per CDR3 protein. The sample carries some 54,000 distinct CDR3 sequences, 8% to 10% recorded once. V and J are TRBV19 and TRBJ1-5; 8 positions agree with TRBD1. This sequence was found in an adult who was a healthcare worker with PCR-confirmed SARS-CoV-2 infection or an uninfected control (not recorded which). Sequencing input: whole blood. CDR3 loop: CASSITRGLGNQPQHF. The CDR3 DNA sequence: TGTGCCAGTAGTATTACCAGGGGGCTTGGCAATCAGCCCCAGCATTTT. The full variable domain, rest sourced from reference TRBV19 and TRBJ1-5, is DGGITQSPKYLFRKEGQNVTLSCEQNLNHDAMYWYRQDPGQGLRLIYYSQIVNDFQKGDIAEGYSVSREKKESFPLTVTSAQKNPTAFYLCASSITRGLGNQPQHFGDGTRLSIL.